The 24 T cell receptor beta chains listed next were all sequenced from one sample in a study of monozygotic twins with inflammatory bowel disease (dated by TCRdb to about 2019). Preparation of the library involved 5' RACE. The sequencer listed for this sample is Illumina HiSeq 2500. Once TCRdb had reprocessed the reads, it stored one entry per CDR3 protein sequence and supplied no DNA. The sample's clone listing holds fewer than 550,000 distinct CDR3 sequences. The ten most abundant clones make up 2.4% of the sample. Sequencing used blood. All receptors come from a human donor with ulcerative colitis or Crohn's disease, or a healthy co-twin of an affected twin (not recorded which).

The chain recombines TRBV7-2 with TRBJ1-1; the D call of TRBD1 rests on TCRdb alone, since no DNA is present to check it. From germline, CDR1 is SGHTA and CDR2 FQGNSA. The CDR3 totals 15 residues. CDR3 region: CASSLDPQGVTEAFF.

The V call is TRBV3-1, the J call TRBJ1-6. The CDR3 consists of 13 residues. Germline V gene lookup returns CDR1 LGHDT and CDR2 YNNKEL (reference sequence). CDR3 protein: CASSQQLNSPLHF. The full variable domain, its missing parts supplied by reference TRBV3-1 and TRBJ1-6, is DTAVSQTPKYLVTQMGNDKSIKCEQNLGHDTMYWYKQDSKKFLKIMFSYNNKELIINETVPNRFSPKSPDKAHLNLHINSLELGDSAVYFCASSQQLNSPLHFGNGTRLTVT.

This chain uses TRBV29-1 with TRBJ1-5. Germline V CDR1 and CDR2: SQVTM, ANQGSEA. This CDR3 is 12 amino acids long. CDR3: CSVAGPNQPQHF.

This rearrangement joins TRBV5-1 to TRBJ2-2. The CDR3 consists of 13 residues. Germline CDR1 is SGHRS and CDR2 is YFSETQ. CDR3 sequence: CASSLSQGRELFF.

The chain recombines TRBV15 with TRBJ2-7; the TCRdb call, TRBD1, lacks DNA for checking. Germline V lookup: CDR1 LNHNV, CDR2 YYDKDF (reference sequence). The CDR3 has 11 residues. The CDR3 is CATSSRDEQYF. Filled out from reference TRBV15 and TRBJ2-7, the complete variable domain reads DAMVIQNPRYQVTQFGKPVTLSCSQTLNHNVMYWYQQKSSQAPKLLFHYYDKDFNNEADTPDNFQSRRPNTSFCFLDIRSPGLGDTAMYLCATSSRDEQYFGPGTRLTVT.

The chain recombines TRBV10-3 with TRBJ1-1. The CDR3 loop spans 12 amino acids. The germline V gene encodes CDR1 ENHRY and CDR2 SYGVKD. The CDR3 spells CAISESSGEAFF.

This rearrangement joins TRBV3-1 to TRBJ2-5; TCRdb indicates TRBD2, and absent DNA this call remains unverified. The length of the CDR3 is 16 residues. In germline, CDR1 is LGHDT, CDR2 YNNKEL (reference sequence). The chain's CDR3 is CASSQVLASAEETQYF.

J is TRBJ1-1 and V is TRBV10-3. The CDR3 is 14 residues long. Germline CDR1 ENHRY, CDR2 SYGVKD. CDR3 sequence reads: CAISEMGMNTEAFF.

V and J are TRBV5-1 and TRBJ2-1; TCRdb reports TRBD1, a call that lacks DNA to check it against. The germline gives CDR1 SGHRS, CDR2 YFSETQ. The CDR3 is 14 amino acids. The CDR3 sequence is CASSYLQGRNEQFF.

This chain joins TRBV20-1 and TRBJ2-1. Germline CDR1 is DFQATT and CDR2 is SNEGSKA (reference sequence). The CDR3 totals 14 residues. CDR3 sequence: CSANPLFSYNEQFF.

The chain links TRBV20-1 to TRBJ1-1. The CDR3 consists of 13 residues. The V gene's germline CDR1 is DFQATT and CDR2 SNEGSKA (reference sequence). CDR3 amino acids: CSARDRGGPSPFF.

The gene calls are TRBV28 and TRBJ2-1; the D call from TCRdb, TRBD2, cannot be confirmed without DNA. There are 15 residues in the CDR3. CDR1 is MDHEN, CDR2 SYDVKM, per germline. The CDR3 here is CASSRRTSGSNEQFF.

The V and J genes are TRBV4-3 and TRBJ1-4; the TCRdb D gene call, TRBD1, has no DNA to confirm it. The CDR3 covers 17 residues. Germline CDR1 LGHNA, CDR2 YSLEER. CDR3 residues: CASSQDLFPSSQEKLFF.

The chain recombines TRBV4-1 with TRBJ2-1; TCRdb gives TRBD1 as the D gene, but with no DNA this cannot be confirmed. Germline V lookup: CDR1 MGHRA, CDR2 YSYEKL. This CDR3 region has 14 residues. CDR3 protein: CASSQDVQGGEQFF.

The chain joins TRBV5-1 to TRBJ2-2. The CDR3 loop spans 14 amino acids. CDR1 is SGHRS, CDR2 YFSETQ, per germline. The CDR3 here is CASSLEGNTGELFF.

The chain's CDR3 is CASRRTSGPYNEQFF. The chain recombines TRBV6-2 or TRBV6-3 with TRBJ2-1; checking the TCRdb D call of TRBD2 is not possible without DNA. The CDR3 loop spans 15 amino acids. Germline lookup yields CDR1 MNHEY and CDR2 SVGEGT.

This chain links TRBV7-2 with TRBJ2-1. CDR3 length: 16 amino acids. Germline assignment: CDR1 SGHTA and CDR2 FQGNSA. CDR3 residues: CASSSQRTSSYNEQFF.

The chain employs TRBV25-1 and TRBJ1-1; the TCRdb D gene call, TRBD1, has no DNA to confirm it. CDR3 length equals 13 residues. Germline V gene lookup returns CDR1 MGHDK and CDR2 SYGVNS. CDR3 in amino acids: CASSDLRDRVSFF.

This chain links TRBV30 with TRBJ2-2. Germline V gene data show CDR1 as GTSNPN and CDR2 as SVGIG (reference sequence). The CDR3 is made up of 17 amino acids. The CDR3 spells CAWSEASSFGNTGELFF.

The chain uses TRBV19 and TRBJ1-4; TCRdb returns TRBD1, unconfirmable since there is no DNA. Germline assignment: CDR1 LNHDA and CDR2 SQIVND (reference sequence). This CDR3 has 16 amino acids. This CDR3 is CASSSPRRQGGEKLFF.

The gene calls are TRBV27 and TRBJ2-6. Germline CDR1 MNHEY, CDR2 SMNVEV (reference sequence). This CDR3 is built from 12 residues. The chain's CDR3 is CATKMGANVLTF.

The chain combines TRBV7-2 with TRBJ1-5. The germline gives CDR1 SGHTA, CDR2 FQGNSA. This CDR3 is built from 15 residues. CDR3 loop: CASSSTVHSNQPQHF.

V usage is TRBV12-3 or TRBV12-4 and J usage is TRBJ1-2. The CDR3 sequence is 13 residues long. CDR3 protein: CASSFERNYGYTF.

This sequence joins TRBV4-1 and TRBJ2-7; TCRdb designates TRBD2, a call that cannot be tested without DNA. This CDR3 is 17 amino acids long. Germline V gives CDR1 MGHRA, CDR2 YSYEKL. This chain's CDR3 is CASSQERGLAGTYEQYF.